This T cell receptor (beta chain) emerged from a study of T-cell reconstitution after alpha-beta-depleted transplantation in children. Findings of the study overall: T cells produced anew were the main source of T-cell counts and diversity one year after transplant. Two months or so post-transplant, alpha-beta T cells reportedly derived from several hundred expanded graft clones.

Preparation of the TCRbeta library was carried out with unique molecular identifiers. TCRdb used MiXCR to reprocess the PCR reads, holding one entry per CDR3 protein. The sample includes over 85,000 distinct CDR3 sequences, around 6% seen only once; the top ten take about 6%. Notes on this clonotype: No antigen is known for it.

The CDR3 totals 16 residues. V lost 0 bases to trimming and J lost 1 base; unmatched junction nucleotides: 5. From germline, CDR1 is PRHDT and CDR2 FYEKMQ (reference sequence). The gene calls are TRBV13 and TRBJ2-7; TRBD1 aligns across 8 bases. This sequence originates from a female patient younger than 10 who had a stem cell transplant for Fanconi anemia, so the T cells may come from the graft donor. The source material was PBMCs, mostly from graft donor cells, sampled 60 days after TCRalphabeta/CD19-depleted stem cell transplant. The CDR3 protein is CASSLGVGQVSYEQYF. CDR3 nucleotide sequence: TGTGCCAGCAGCTTAGGGGTGGGACAGGTATCCTACGAGCAGTACTTC.